This TCR beta chain was recovered during a study of T cell responses to AZD1222 COVID-19 vaccine. Study conclusions and caveats: Of the AZD1222 recipients, only five to seven were seropositive at baseline. Across spike, vaccine-associated CD4 TCRs were found, dominant at 160-218 and 743-854. Two AZD1222 administrations were followed by greater Spike-specific TCR breadth and depth.

Germline CDR1 and CDR2: SGHVS and FQNEAQ. CDR3 length: 17 residues. V lost 5 bases to trimming and J lost 4 bases; unmatched junction nucleotides: 12. Comment on this clone: The antigen remains undetermined.

Generated by immunoSEQ multiplex PCR, the TCRdb table keeps only in-frame clones and is missing some. The sample yields about 190,000 clones, about 94% seen once. The sample was peripheral blood, taken on day 0 of AZD1222 vaccination. This sequence joins TRBV7-8 and TRBJ2-2; 8 bases align to TRBD2. The origin of this receptor is an adult in good health. CDR3: CASSHPFRGGGTGELFF. For the CDR3, the DNA is TGTGCCAGCAGCCACCCGTTCCGGGGGGGTGGCACCGGGGAGCTGTTTTTT.